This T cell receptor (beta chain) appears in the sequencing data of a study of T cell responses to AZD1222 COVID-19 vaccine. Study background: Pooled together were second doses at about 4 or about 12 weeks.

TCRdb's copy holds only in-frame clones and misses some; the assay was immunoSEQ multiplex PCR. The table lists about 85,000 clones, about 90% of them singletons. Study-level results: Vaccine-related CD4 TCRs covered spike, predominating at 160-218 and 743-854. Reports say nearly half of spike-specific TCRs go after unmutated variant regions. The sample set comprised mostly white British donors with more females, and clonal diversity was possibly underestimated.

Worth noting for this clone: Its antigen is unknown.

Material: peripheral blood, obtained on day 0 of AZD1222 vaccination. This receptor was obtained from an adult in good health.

Here the CDR3 reads CASSPPVVNYGYTF. The CDR3 DNA sequence: TGTGCCAGCTCACCACCAGTCGTTAACTATGGCTACACCTTC. The chain carries TRBV18 and TRBJ1-2; no definite D call. Germline assignment: CDR1 KGHSH and CDR2 LQKENI. The ends were cut back, 0 bases at V and 1 base at J, with 6 bases in the middle. The CDR3 runs to 14 residues.